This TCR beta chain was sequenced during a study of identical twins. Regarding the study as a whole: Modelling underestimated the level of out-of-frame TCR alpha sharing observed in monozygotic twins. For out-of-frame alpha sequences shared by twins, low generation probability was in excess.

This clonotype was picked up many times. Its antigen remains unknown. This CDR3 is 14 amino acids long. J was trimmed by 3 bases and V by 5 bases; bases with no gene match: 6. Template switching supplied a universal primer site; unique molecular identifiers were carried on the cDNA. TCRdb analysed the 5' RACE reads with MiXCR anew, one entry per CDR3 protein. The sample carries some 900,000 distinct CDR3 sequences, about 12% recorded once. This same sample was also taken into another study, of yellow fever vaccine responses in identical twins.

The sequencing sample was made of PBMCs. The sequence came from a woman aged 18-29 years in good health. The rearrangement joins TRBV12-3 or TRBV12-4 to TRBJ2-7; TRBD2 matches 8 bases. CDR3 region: CASSPGLGGYEQYF. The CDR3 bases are TGTGCCAGCAGTCCGGGACTAGGGGGCTACGAGCAGTACTTC.